This record covers a single T cell receptor beta chain. V was pared by 1 base and J by 6 bases, with 15 bases between. The CDR3 has 16 amino acids. Germline CDR1 is MRHNA and CDR2 is SNTAGT. The sample is drawn from a study of blood T cell repertoires in COVID-19. Across the whole study: Whether acute or convalescent, the COVID-19 samples came from the United States, Italy and Spain.

Source study methods: Researchers report that nucleated cell counts were estimated from reference gene primer amplification. Measured with immunoSEQ multiplex PCR; TCRdb has only the in-frame clones, and not every one. D and trimming were read from the DNA, whereas the V and J calls and clone size are those reported in that table. The sample consists of 210,000 or so clones, around 80% of them appearing once. The chain joins TRBV6-4 to TRBJ1-4; possible D gene TRBD1, 6 bases. The TCR was taken from a woman of 80 years or more with active or convalescent COVID-19. The sample consisted of peripheral blood. CDR3 in amino acids: CASSDYQDSAYEKLFF. The CDR3 coding sequence is TGTGCCAGCAGTGACTACCAGGACAGCGCGTATGAAAAACTGTTTTTT.